This paragraph reports one T cell receptor beta chain. Its antigen is still unknown. This entry belongs to a study of CD8+CD57+ T cells in acquired aplastic anemia. In the study overall: The mean DNA yield obtained from sorted CD4+ and CD8+ cells came to roughly 3.4 ug.

Genomic DNA, serving as template, underwent TCR beta VDJ and CDR3 profiling. From the reads, TCRdb called clonotypes with MiXCR, one entry per CDR3 protein. The sample carries 150,000 to 200,000 distinct CDR3 sequences, 50% to 75% recorded once. The study, taken as a whole, reports: Around 29 CD8+ CDR3 sequences were shared between patients and controls. Significance was not reached for CD8+ Simpson's diversity between patients and controls.

CDR3 size: 15 residues. The V gene end was trimmed by 3 bases and the J gene end by 2 bases; junction bases not matched to a gene: 8. Germline V lookup: CDR1 DFQATT, CDR2 SNEGSKA (reference sequence). The J gene is TRBJ2-7, the V gene TRBV20-1; 9 bases line up with TRBD1. Sequencing input: sorted CD4+, CD8+, or CD8+CD57+ T cells (not recorded which) from PBMCs. The receptor comes from a human donor with severe aplastic anemia or a healthy control (not recorded which). This chain's CDR3 is CSASPLHRGPYEQYF. CDR3 in DNA: TGCAGTGCTAGTCCTCTCCACAGGGGGCCCTACGAGCAGTACTTC.